One sample yielded the 28 T cell receptor beta chains listed below, sequenced in a study of cytomegalovirus exposure and HLA in healthy donors. Amplification used 60 Vbeta primers and 13 Jbeta primers. The data were produced by immunoSEQ multiplex PCR, yet TCRdb's version contains in-frame clones alone and is incomplete. The sample yields tens of thousands of clones, 70% to 75% seen once. Material for sequencing was PBMCs. The source of these receptors is a woman in her thirties in good health and CMV-seropositive.

This chain uses TRBV29-1 with TRBJ1-1, with a possible D match to TRBD1 (5 bases). The V and J ends lost 5 bases and 5 bases respectively, with 18 bases between them. The length of the CDR3 is 14 residues. The germline CDR1 and CDR2 sequences are SQVTM and ANQGSEA. The CDR3 DNA is TGCAGCGTTTTTCTACCAGGGTTGGGGACTGAAGCTTTCTTT. Translating gives CSVFLPGLGTEAFF.

This clone turned up a few times. The V and J genes are TRBV5-6 and TRBJ1-5; D is uncertain. This CDR3 has 13 amino acids. V lost 4 bases to trimming and J lost 5 bases, with 10 bases between them. Germline-derived CDR1 and CDR2 are SGHDT and YYEEEE. For the CDR3, the DNA is TGTGCCAGCAGCCGTGGGAGGGATCAGCCCCAGCATTTT. This gives the protein CASSRGRDQPQHF.

The chain carries TRBV30 and TRBJ2-1; tentative D call: TRBD2 (6 bases). Germline V gives CDR1 GTSNPN, CDR2 SVGIG (reference sequence). V lost 0 bases and J lost 4, with 10 bases in between. There are 14 residues in the CDR3. CDR3 in DNA: TGTGCCTGGAGTGTCCGGGACTTTTACAATGAGCAGTTCTTC. Protein sequence: CAWSVRDFYNEQFF.

This chain links TRBV2 with TRBJ2-5; tentatively, D is TRBD2 (6 bases). The CDR3 runs to 14 residues. The V gene's germline CDR1 is SNHLY and CDR2 FYNNEI. With 4 bases removed from V and 5 bases from J, the gap between germline ends came to 14 bases. CDR3 protein: CASSGALARETQYF. Written as DNA, the CDR3 is TGTGCCAGCAGTGGAGCTCTAGCGAGGGAGACCCAGTACTTC.

This clone was picked up a small number of times. The chain couples TRBV9 to TRBJ2-7, with D unresolved. This CDR3 contains 15 residues. CDR1 is SGDLS and CDR2 is YYNGEE in the germline V gene. Trimming left V 1 base short and J 2 bases short, with 13 bases between. Written as DNA, the CDR3 is TGTGCCAGCAGCGTATCGGAGACTCTAGCCTACGAGCAGTACTTC. It is translated as CASSVSETLAYEQYF.

The J gene is TRBJ1-2, the V gene TRBV27; weak D call: TRBD1 (5 bases). In germline, CDR1 is MNHEY, CDR2 SMNVEV (reference sequence). CDR3 length: 15 residues. Trimming took off 6 bases at V and 2 bases at J, with 16 bases between the two ends. CDR3 amino acids: CASSVAGLQNYGYTF. The CDR3 nucleotides are TGTGCCAGCAGCGTGGCGGGGCTACAAAACTATGGCTACACCTTC.

The rearrangement links TRBV2 to TRBJ1-2; possibly TRBD1 for D (5 bases). CDR1 SNHLY and CDR2 FYNNEI come from the germline V gene. This CDR3 has 12 amino acids. V dropped 8 bases and J dropped 4 bases, with 11 bases sitting between them. The CDR3 reads CASGQGTYGYTF. CDR3 DNA: TGTGCCAGCGGCCAGGGAACCTATGGCTACACCTTC.

Only a few counts were recorded for this clone. This chain joins TRBV29-1 and TRBJ2-5; perhaps TRBD2 as D (6 bases). V lost 3 bases to trimming and J lost 6 bases, with 14 bases between them. The length of the CDR3 is 13 residues. Germline V CDR1 and CDR2: SQVTM, ANQGSEA. CDR3 coding DNA: TGCAGCGTTGAGGAGGGGATGTTCCAGACCCAGTACTTC. Translation: CSVEEGMFQTQYF.

The CDR3 spells CAWSWRGSLNQPQHF. The CDR3 DNA reads TGTGCCTGGAGTTGGCGGGGATCCCTAAATCAGCCCCAGCATTTT. The chain employs TRBV30 and TRBJ1-5; unclear D gene. Trimming removed 2 bases from V and 4 bases from J, with 15 bases in between. Germline CDR1 is GTSNPN and CDR2 is SVGIG (reference sequence). The CDR3 is 15 amino acids. Complete variable domain (other parts from reference TRBV30 and TRBJ1-5): SQTIHQWPATLVQPVGSPLSLECTVEGTSNPNLYWYRQAAGRGLQLLFYSVGIGQISSEVPQNLSASRPQDRQFILSSKKLLLSDSGFYLCAWSWRGSLNQPQHFGDGTRLSIL.

This clone was seen a handful of times. This chain uses TRBV5-8 with TRBJ1-5, with no clear D. V was shortened by 3 bases and J by 0 bases, with 10 bases between the two germline ends. CDR3 length: 15 amino acids. Germline lookup yields CDR1 SGHTS and CDR2 YDEGEE. CDR3 sequence: CASSWTGDSNQPQHF. CDR3 bases: TGTGCCAGCAGCTGGACGGGAGATAGCAATCAGCCCCAGCATTTT.

The chain is built from TRBV9 and TRBJ2-7, with D possibly matching TRBD1 (6 bases). The V and J ends lost 4 bases and 7 bases respectively, with 9 bases between them. This CDR3 region has 11 residues. In germline, CDR1 is SGDLS, CDR2 YYNGEE. The CDR3 here is CASSTGTEQYF. CDR3 bases: TGTGCCAGCAGCACCGGGACAGAGCAGTACTTC.

This clone is a singleton in its sample. This chain connects TRBV4-3 to TRBJ2-5; a weak D match, TRBD2 (5 bases). CDR3 length equals 18 residues. V lost 0 bases and J lost 3, with 20 bases in between. Germline CDR1 LGHNA, CDR2 YSLEER. This CDR3 reads CASSQDHGSFGWEETQYF. The CDR3 region has the DNA TGCGCCAGCAGCCAAGATCATGGGAGCTTTGGGTGGGAAGAGACCCAGTACTTC.

This clone was observed a few times. The V gene is TRBV19, the J gene TRBJ1-1; tentatively, D is TRBD1 (6 bases). V dropped 2 bases and J dropped 2 bases, with 9 bases sitting between them. This CDR3 contains 14 residues. Germline assignment: CDR1 LNHDA and CDR2 SQIVND (reference sequence). Written as DNA, the CDR3 is TGTGCCAGTAGTATACTACAGGGAAACACTGAAGCTTTCTTT. It encodes CASSILQGNTEAFF.

This clone has only a few counts. The V gene is TRBV6-1, the J gene TRBJ2-7; TRBD1 might be the D (5 bases). This CDR3 is 14 amino acids long. V shed 6 bases and J shed 3 bases, with 15 bases lying between them. Germline loops: CDR1 MNHNS, CDR2 SASEGT. CDR3 nucleotides: TGTGCCAGCAGCATACAGGAATCTCTCTACGAGCAGTACTTC. This codes for CASSIQESLYEQYF.

J is TRBJ2-1 and V is TRBV20-1; D unclear. Germline CDR1 DFQATT, CDR2 SNEGSKA (reference sequence). V gave up 6 bases and J gave up 7 bases, with 10 bases separating them. The CDR3 has 11 residues. The CDR3 DNA reads as TGCAGTGCCATCGACTTTAATGAGCAGTTCTTC. It yields the protein CSAIDFNEQFF.

The chain carries TRBV27 and TRBJ2-7, with 7 bases that match TRBD1. CDR1 and CDR2 from the germline V gene are MNHEY and SMNVEV (reference sequence). V dropped 5 bases and J dropped 3; count of bases not matched to a gene: 4. The CDR3 extends over 13 amino acids. CDR3 sequence reads: CASSPGTDYEQYF. The DNA for the CDR3 is TGTGCCAGCAGTCCCGGGACAGACTACGAGCAGTACTTC.

The chain combines TRBV2 with TRBJ1-2, with TRBD1 matching 11 bases. Unmatched junction bases numbered 2, after V lost 3 bases and J lost 8 bases. This CDR3 comprises 13 residues. CDR1 and CDR2 from the germline V gene are SNHLY and FYNNEI. CDR3 coding DNA: TGTGCCAGCAGTGATAGGACAGGGGGCGGCTACACCTTC. This encodes CASSDRTGGGYTF. Complete variable domain (other parts from reference TRBV2 and TRBJ1-2): EPEVTQTPSHQVTQMGQEVILRCVPISNHLYFYWYRQILGQKVEFLVSFYNNEISEKSEIFDDQFSVERPDGSNFTLKIRSTKLEDSAMYFCASSDRTGGGYTFGSGTRLTVV.

This clone was detected once. The gene calls are TRBV13 and TRBJ2-7, with a possible D match to TRBD2 (6 bases). The CDR3 runs 15 residues. Trimming shortened V by 3 bases and J by 1 base, and 13 bases separated the two germline ends. The germline gives CDR1 PRHDT, CDR2 FYEKMQ (reference sequence). The CDR3 coding sequence is TGTGCCAGCAGCTTCGGGCGGGGCCCTTCCTACGAGCAGTACTTC. Residues: CASSFGRGPSYEQYF.

This clone was picked up a small number of times. The gene calls are TRBV28 and TRBJ2-7; 8 bases match TRBD1. Germline CDR1 reads MDHEN; CDR2 reads SYDVKM. The V segment lost 5 bases and the J segment 3 bases; nucleotides outside the gene matches: 0. The length of the CDR3 is 12 residues. CDR3 nucleotides: TGTGCCAGCAGTACAGGGGGCTACGAGCAGTACTTC. Translating it yields CASSTGGYEQYF.

This sequence joins TRBV6-1 and TRBJ1-5; D remains ambiguous. V shed 8 bases and J shed 3 bases, with 14 bases lying between them. CDR3 length: 14 amino acids. CDR1 and CDR2 (germline): MNHNS, SASEGT. The CDR3 DNA is TGTGCCAGCGCCAGAAAGGAGCACAATCAGCCCCAGCATTTT. Its translation: CASARKEHNQPQHF.

The V call is TRBV7-2, the J call TRBJ1-1; tentatively, D is TRBD1 (5 bases). V was cut by 1 base and J by 4 bases, with 10 bases left in between. The CDR3 is 14 residues long. Germline V CDR1 and CDR2: SGHTA, FQGNSA. Here the CDR3 DNA reads TGTGCCAGCAGCTTAGGGGCAGGGCTCACTGAAGCTTTCTTT. It translates to CASSLGAGLTEAFF.

The chain recombines TRBV6-9 with TRBJ2-2; no clear D. There are 12 residues in the CDR3. The V gene's germline CDR1 is MNHGY and CDR2 SVAAGI. Trimming took 6 bases from V and 3 from J, leaving 5 bases between them. CDR3 protein: CASRTDTGELFF. CDR3 DNA: TGTGCCAGCAGGACTGACACCGGGGAGCTGTTTTTT.

The rearrangement links TRBV28 to TRBJ1-5, with D unclear. The V gene lost 8 bases and the J gene lost 6 bases, with 11 bases spanning the gap. The germline V gene has CDR1 MDHEN and CDR2 SYDVKM. This CDR3 comprises 12 residues. CDR3 loop: CASGRVVQPQHF. The CDR3 nucleotides are TGTGCCAGCGGTCGGGTCGTTCAGCCCCAGCATTTT. The full variable domain, in which reference TRBV28 and TRBJ1-5 provide the parts outside the CDR3, is DVKVTQSSRYLVKRTGEKVFLECVQDMDHENMFWYRQDPGLGLRLIYFSYDVKMKEKGDIPEGYSVSREKKERFSLILESASTNQTSMYLCASGRVVQPQHFGDGTRLSIL.

The chain recombines TRBV7-9 with TRBJ2-5, with D perhaps matching TRBD1 (5 bases). V shed 2 bases and J shed 5 bases, with 12 bases lying between them. Germline-derived CDR1 and CDR2 are SEHNR and FQNEAQ (reference sequence). The CDR3 spans 14 residues. CDR3 in DNA: TGTGCCAGCAGCTTACTCGGCAGGGATGAGACCCAGTACTTC. Protein sequence: CASSLLGRDETQYF.

The CDR3: CASRVQGTRAFF. The CDR3 nucleotides read TGTGCCAGTAGGGTACAGGGGACGAGGGCTTTCTTT. This chain uses TRBV19 with TRBJ1-1; 7 bases match TRBD1. Germline assignment: CDR1 LNHDA and CDR2 SQIVND (reference sequence). The CDR3 contains 12 residues. With 6 bases clipped from V and 11 bases from J, the junction kept 9 bases outside the gene matches.

The rearrangement uses TRBV30 and TRBJ1-3, with 10 bases matching TRBD1. The CDR3 runs to 15 residues. The germline V gene encodes CDR1 GTSNPN and CDR2 SVGIG (reference sequence). Trimming removed 2 bases from V and 4 bases from J; junction bases left unmatched: 5. In DNA form, the CDR3 reads TGTGCCTGGAGTAGCCAGGGACAGGGGGGAAACACCATATATTTT. Its protein product is CAWSSQGQGGNTIYF.

The rearrangement uses TRBV29-1 and TRBJ2-1, with 11 bases matching TRBD2. Trimming removed 5 bases from V and 5 bases from J; junction bases left unmatched: 8. Looked up from germline, CDR1 is SQVTM and CDR2 is ANQGSEA. This CDR3 is built from 15 residues. The CDR3 bases are TGCAGCGTTTTCACTAGCGGGAGTGTAGACAATGAGCAGTTCTTC. Translated: CSVFTSGSVDNEQFF.

The rearrangement joins TRBV5-4 to TRBJ2-7; TRBD2 matches 9 bases. Trimming at V came to 4 bases and at J to 6 bases, leaving 8 bases not matched to a gene. The CDR3 runs to 14 residues. The germline CDR1 and CDR2 sequences are SGHNT and YYREEE (reference sequence). CDR3 protein: CASSISGSWVEQYF. The CDR3 DNA reads TGTGCCAGCAGCATTAGCGGGAGTTGGGTCGAGCAGTACTTC.